Presented here are 31 T cell receptor beta chains from one specimen sequenced in a study of blood T cell repertoires in COVID-19 (dated by TCRdb to 2019 to 2021). Receptor amplification or capture employed the immunoSEQ multiplex PCR assay. Sourced from immuneACCESS, this table was stored by TCRdb with only in-frame sequences that have V and J called. A share of the clones is absent; for the studies checked, an unresolved V gene accounts for under half, and the remainder has no known explanation. For this sample the table gives 250,000 or so clones, of which around 93% were detected only once. The biggest ten clones account for 2.5% to 3% of the sample. The material sequenced was PBMCs or T cells enriched from blood (not recorded which). The receptors derive from a man aged 35 to 55 who had been exposed to COVID-19.

In its sample, this clone was seen a few times. The chain employs TRBV15 and TRBJ2-3, with 11 bases aligning to TRBD2. The CDR3 extends over 18 amino acids. The V segment lost 0 bases and the J segment 0 bases; nucleotides outside the gene matches: 5. Germline V lookup: CDR1 LNHNV, CDR2 YYDKDF (reference sequence). Written as DNA, the CDR3 is TGTGCCACCAGCAGAGATCTAGCGGGAGGCCCTAGCACAGATACGCAGTATTTT. It is translated as CATSRDLAGGPSTDTQYF.

The V and J genes are TRBV20-1 and TRBJ2-5; TRBD2 matches 7 bases. This CDR3 has 13 amino acids. Germline CDR1 is DFQATT and CDR2 is SNEGSKA (reference sequence). Germline trimming cut 3 bases from V and 2 bases from J; bases unmatched to any gene: 3. The CDR3, as DNA: TGCAGTGCTAGTAAGCGGGGACAAGAGACCCAGTACTTC. Residues: CSASKRGQETQYF.

The V and J genes are TRBV5-8 and TRBJ2-4; 8 bases align to TRBD1. CDR3 length: 14 amino acids. After removal of 2 bases from V and 7 bases from J, the junction contained 5 bases not matched to a gene. Germline values: CDR1 SGHTS, CDR2 YDEGEE. The CDR3 sequence is CASSLGQGENIQYF. In DNA form, the CDR3 reads TGTGCCAGCAGCTTAGGACAGGGCGAGAACATTCAGTACTTC.

V and J are TRBV28 and TRBJ1-4; the D gene is possibly TRBD1 (6 bases). The CDR3 consists of 14 residues. V lost 5 bases, J lost 5 bases, and 12 bases lay in between. In germline, CDR1 is MDHEN, CDR2 SYDVKM. CDR3 amino acids: CASSHSTGNEKLFF. In nucleotides, the CDR3 is TGTGCCAGCAGTCACTCCACAGGGAATGAAAAACTGTTTTTT.

CDR3 loop: CASSIVSRSTGELFF. The CDR3 region has the DNA TGTGCCAGTAGTATTGTTTCTAGGAGCACCGGGGAGCTGTTTTTT. The chain is built from TRBV19 and TRBJ2-2, with unresolved D. Germline V gene data show CDR1 as LNHDA and CDR2 as SQIVND (reference sequence). Trimming cost V 3 bases and J 4 bases, with 12 bases left between them. The CDR3 runs to 15 residues.

The gene calls are TRBV2 and TRBJ2-5; the match to TRBD1 covers 11 bases. V lost 6 bases to trimming and J lost 5 bases; unmatched junction nucleotides: 8. This CDR3 has 15 amino acids. CDR1 is SNHLY, CDR2 FYNNEI, per germline. The CDR3 is CASRAGQGVLETQYF. CDR3 nucleotide sequence: TGTGCCAGCAGGGCGGGACAGGGGGTTCTTGAGACCCAGTACTTC.

The genes are TRBV2 and TRBJ2-5, with TRBD1 identical over 10 bases. The V gene end was trimmed by 5 bases and the J gene end by 5 bases; junction bases not matched to a gene: 8. The CDR3 runs 15 residues. The germline CDR1 and CDR2 sequences are SNHLY and FYNNEI. The CDR3 here is CASSTDRGRKETQYF. The CDR3 DNA follows: TGTGCCAGCAGTACCGACAGGGGGCGTAAGGAGACCCAGTACTTC.

This clone has a single count. The chain uses TRBV9 and TRBJ2-1, with D possibly being TRBD2 (6 bases). The CDR3 is 14 amino acids. The V end lost 5 bases, the J end lost 2 bases, and 11 bases lay between the germline ends. Germline CDR1 and CDR2: SGDLS and YYNGEE. The CDR3 spells CASSPPGAYNEQFF. The CDR3 nucleotides are TGTGCCAGCAGTCCCCCGGGAGCCTACAATGAGCAGTTCTTC.

This clone showed up just once. This chain links TRBV3-1 (or the pseudogene TRBV3-2) with TRBJ2-3; D perhaps matches TRBD2 (6 bases). CDR3 length equals 16 residues. Germline V lookup: CDR1 LGHDT, CDR2 YNNKEL (reference sequence). V shed 4 bases and J shed 3 bases, with 17 bases lying between them. CDR3 amino acids: CASSPVADYSTDTQYF. CDR3 coding DNA: TGTGCCAGCAGCCCTGTAGCGGACTATTCTACAGATACGCAGTATTTT.

The CDR3 region is CASSVRQGSHGYTF. For the CDR3, the DNA is TGTGCCAGCAGCGTCCGACAGGGGAGTCATGGCTACACCTTC. The gene calls are TRBV5-6 and TRBJ1-2, with TRBD1 matching over 8 bases. V lost 4 bases to trimming and J lost 6 bases; unmatched junction nucleotides: 8. Looked up from germline, CDR1 is SGHDT and CDR2 is YYEEEE. This CDR3 spans 14 amino acids.

Worth noting for this clone: One end of the junction does not line up with germline, which may come from a read error. The chain combines TRBV15 with TRBJ2-5; 8 nucleotides match TRBD1. Germline CDR1 LNHNV, CDR2 YYDKDF (reference sequence). The CDR3 length is 17 residues. The CDR3 protein is CATSRERTGRIGETQYF. DNA of the CDR3: TGTGCCACCAGCCGAGAACGGACAGGGAGAATAGGAGAGACCCAGTACTTC.

This clone was seen only a few times. The chain carries TRBV4-2 and TRBJ1-1; maybe TRBD1 (5 bases). This CDR3 comprises 16 residues. Germline V lookup: CDR1 LGHNA, CDR2 YNFKEQ. Trimming pared 3 bases from V and 4 bases from J, leaving 18 bases between. The CDR3 sequence is CASSQPIGVRGTEAFF. CDR3 coding DNA: TGTGCCAGCAGCCAGCCCATTGGGGTAAGGGGCACTGAAGCTTTCTTT.

This clone was seen a single time. This chain connects TRBV28 to TRBJ1-5; 8 nucleotides line up with TRBD1. The junction had 9 bases not matched to a gene; V was cut back by 4 bases and J by 4 bases. The CDR3 contains 16 residues. From germline, CDR1 is MDHEN and CDR2 SYDVKM. The CDR3: CASSSSQGARNQPQHF. CDR3 bases: TGTGCCAGCAGTTCCAGTCAGGGGGCGCGGAATCAGCCCCAGCATTTT. Complete variable domain (other parts from reference TRBV28 and TRBJ1-5): DVKVTQSSRYLVKRTGEKVFLECVQDMDHENMFWYRQDPGLGLRLIYFSYDVKMKEKGDIPEGYSVSREKKERFSLILESASTNQTSMYLCASSSSQGARNQPQHFGDGTRLSIL.

The V and J genes are TRBV28 and TRBJ1-1; D remains unclear. The CDR3 is made up of 14 amino acids. Germline CDR1 reads MDHEN; CDR2 reads SYDVKM. V lost 5 bases to trimming and J lost 0 bases, with 10 bases between them. The CDR3 DNA is TGTGCCAGCAGTGCCGGGATTATGAACACTGAAGCTTTCTTT. Translating it yields CASSAGIMNTEAFF.

The J gene is TRBJ2-3, the V gene TRBV4-1, with D unclear. CDR1 and CDR2 (germline): MGHRA, YSYEKL. Trimming left V 1 base short and J 5 bases short, with 7 bases between. The CDR3 covers 13 residues. CDR3 region: CASSQASGDTQYF. CDR3 DNA: TGCGCCAGCAGCCAAGCATCCGGAGATACGCAGTATTTT.

The chain has TRBV11-2 and TRBJ2-3; TRBD2 agrees at 12 bases. There are 13 residues in the CDR3. Germline-derived CDR1 and CDR2 are SGHAT and FQNNGV. V lost 3 bases, J lost 14 bases, and 6 bases stayed unmatched. CDR3 in amino acids: CASSLGTSGFRYF. CDR3 sequence (DNA): TGTGCCAGCAGCTTGGGGACTAGCGGGTTCAGGTATTTT.

This chain joins TRBV14 and TRBJ2-2; 10 bases line up with TRBD2. Germline V gives CDR1 SGHDN, CDR2 FVKESK. This CDR3 is 19 amino acids long. Unmatched junction bases numbered 10, after V lost 2 bases and J lost 1 base. This CDR3 is CASSQIPGLAKLNTGELFF. CDR3 coding DNA: TGTGCCAGCAGCCAAATCCCGGGACTAGCGAAACTGAACACCGGGGAGCTGTTTTTT.

The rearrangement uses TRBV4-1 and TRBJ1-2; maybe TRBD1 (5 bases). Trimming removed 3 bases at V and 8 bases at J, with 13 bases between. Germline values: CDR1 MGHRA, CDR2 YSYEKL. The CDR3 sequence is 13 residues long. The chain's CDR3 is CASSQDGGGGYTF. For the CDR3, the DNA is TGCGCCAGCAGCCAGGATGGGGGAGGAGGCTACACCTTC.

The V call is TRBV19, the J call TRBJ2-1, with D perhaps matching TRBD1 (5 bases). CDR1 and CDR2 from the germline V gene are LNHDA and SQIVND (reference sequence). Trimming pared 6 bases from V and 0 bases from J, leaving 15 bases between. The CDR3 has 16 residues. CDR3 nucleotide sequence: TGTGCCAGTAGCACAGACAGATCGAGCTCCTACAATGAGCAGTTCTTC. Residues: CASSTDRSSSYNEQFF.

The V gene is TRBV3-1 (or the pseudogene TRBV3-2), the J gene TRBJ2-1, with 14 bases aligning to TRBD2. The CDR3 totals 18 residues. From germline, CDR1 is LGHDT and CDR2 YNNKEL (reference sequence). V dropped 0 bases and J dropped 7; count of bases not matched to a gene: 8. CDR3 coding DNA: TGTGCCAGCAGCCAAGATATGACTAGCGGGAGGGTGGGTAATGAGCAGTTCTTC. Encoded protein: CASSQDMTSGRVGNEQFF.

This CDR3 is CASRSVPSGSNEQFF. CDR3 bases: TGTGCAAGTCGCTCAGTACCCAGCGGGAGCAATGAGCAGTTCTTC. This chain links TRBV12-2 with TRBJ2-1; no DNA check was done on the table's D call, TRBD2. TRBV12-2 is noted as a pseudogene. The CDR3 totals 15 residues.

The sample holds a few counts of this clone. The chain links TRBV20-1 to TRBJ2-1; tentative D call: TRBD1 (5 bases). Germline CDR1 DFQATT, CDR2 SNEGSKA (reference sequence). This CDR3 comprises 11 residues. Trimming cost V 3 bases and J 12 bases, with 12 bases left between them. The CDR3, as DNA: TGCAGTGCTAGTTCCGCCCAGGGGCAGTTCTTC. Translation gives CSASSAQGQFF.

The chain has TRBV7-2 and TRBJ2-5; D is perhaps TRBD2 (5 bases). The V end lost 5 bases, the J end lost 0 bases, and 13 bases lay between the germline ends. The germline V gene has CDR1 SGHTA and CDR2 FQGNSA. The CDR3 extends over 15 amino acids. The CDR3 DNA reads as TGTGCCAGCAGCCTGGTATCCGGGAACCAAGAGACCCAGTACTTC. Translation gives CASSLVSGNQETQYF. Filled out from reference TRBV7-2 and TRBJ2-5, the complete variable domain reads GAGVSQSPSNKVTEKGKDVELRCDPISGHTALYWYRQSLGQGLEFLIYFQGNSAPDKSGLPSDRFSAERTGGSVSTLTIQRTQQEDSAVYLCASSLVSGNQETQYFGPGTRLLVL.

The V and J genes are TRBV2 and TRBJ1-4, with a weak D call TRBD1 (5 bases). V was shortened by 7 bases and J by 0 bases, with 12 bases between the two germline ends. The CDR3 is 15 residues long. The germline V gene encodes CDR1 SNHLY and CDR2 FYNNEI. The CDR3 DNA is TGTGCCAGCACGAAGGAGGGGACAACTAATGAAAAACTGTTTTTT. This translates into CASTKEGTTNEKLFF.

This clone was seen a single time. The CDR3 bases are TGTGCCAGCAGCTTAAAGCCTTGGGCCACAACGGGATTGAACACCGGGGAGCTGTTTTTT. Residues: CASSLKPWATTGLNTGELFF. The V gene is TRBV7-3, the J gene TRBJ2-2; possibly TRBD2 for D (5 bases). Trimming pared 1 base from V and 1 base from J, leaving 22 bases between. Per the germline V gene, CDR1 is SGHTA and CDR2 is FQGTGA. This CDR3 has 20 amino acids.

This clone has just one count. J is TRBJ1-1 and V is TRBV21-1. TRBV21-1 is a pseudogene. The CDR3 is made up of 13 amino acids. This CDR3 is CASSFFLNTEAFF. The CDR3 coding sequence is TGTGCCAGCAGCTTCTTTCTAAACACTGAAGCTTTCTTT.

The rearrangement joins TRBV24-1 to TRBJ2-5; 10 bases agree with TRBD1. With V trimmed by 4 bases and J by 5 bases, 9 bases remained unmatched. In germline, CDR1 is KGHDR, CDR2 SFDVKD. The length of the CDR3 is 16 residues. CDR3 DNA: TGTGCCACCAGTGACCCAGACAGGGGGCGCCTGGAGACCCAGTACTTC. Its translation is CATSDPDRGRLETQYF.

V usage is TRBV6-5 and J usage is TRBJ2-1; tentative D call: TRBD1 (5 bases). Trimming removed 2 bases from V and 1 base from J, with 9 bases in between. CDR3 length: 15 residues. Germline lookup yields CDR1 MNHEY and CDR2 SVGAGI. CDR3 DNA: TGTGCCAGCAGTTACGGGGCAGGTTCCTACAATGAGCAGTTCTTC. Protein: CASSYGAGSYNEQFF.

The CDR3 DNA reads TGTGCCAGCAGTTCCGTAGCGGGAGGCCCGGGGGCTGAGCAGTTCTTC. It translates to CASSSVAGGPGAEQFF. This rearrangement joins TRBV27 to TRBJ2-1, with TRBD2 matching over 10 bases. This CDR3 region has 16 residues. V gave up 4 bases and J gave up 9 bases; unmatched junction bases: 12. Germline loops: CDR1 MNHEY, CDR2 SMNVEV (reference sequence).

The V gene is TRBV6-5, the J gene TRBJ2-7; 9 bases agree with TRBD1. The germline V gene encodes CDR1 MNHEY and CDR2 SVGAGI. The CDR3 loop spans 15 amino acids. V was pared by 8 bases and J by 0 bases, with 8 bases of the junction left unmatched. The CDR3 loop is CASATGTGLSYEQYF. The CDR3 DNA reads as TGTGCCAGCGCTACTGGGACAGGGCTCTCCTACGAGCAGTACTTC.

This rearrangement joins TRBV5-5 to TRBJ1-2, with D possibly TRBD1 on 6 matching bases. The CDR3 covers 13 residues. V was pared by 6 bases and J by 4 bases, with 13 bases between. Germline loops: CDR1 SGHKS, CDR2 YYEKEE (reference sequence). The DNA of the CDR3 is TGTGCCAGCAATCCAGGGGTCCGCTATGGCTACACCTTC. Protein: CASNPGVRYGYTF.